These T cell receptor beta chains were read from a single sample in a study of early T cells in non-severe SARS-CoV-2 infection. TCRdb processed the 5' RACE reads anew with MiXCR; each CDR3 protein has one entry. The sample has approximately 83,000 distinct CDR3 sequences, 14% seen once. The specimen was whole blood. The receptor source for this set is an adult who was a healthcare worker with PCR-confirmed SARS-CoV-2 infection or an uninfected control (not recorded which). CDR3s include the opening cysteine and the closing phenylalanine or tryptophan. Fields, in order: clone size, CDR3 length, J gene, V gene, D gene, CDR3 protein, CDR3 DNA. D genes are given only for firm matches. Only some rows state a clone size, as once, few, many or a class for expanded clones.

clone size: many
CDR3 length: 18
J gene: TRBJ2-6
V gene: TRBV6-5
D gene: .
CDR3 protein: CASSYSGTSSSGANVLTF
CDR3 DNA: TGTGCCAGCAGTTACTCCGGGACATCAAGCTCTGGGGCCAACGTCCTGACTTTC

clone size: few
CDR3 length: 12
J gene: TRBJ1-2
V gene: TRBV3-1
D gene: .
CDR3 protein: CASSPYGQLYTF
CDR3 DNA: TGTGCCAGCAGCCCCTATGGACAGCTCTACACCTTC

clone size: few
CDR3 length: 15
J gene: TRBJ2-3
V gene: TRBV20-1
D gene: .
CDR3 protein: CSARMESPLPDTQYF
CDR3 DNA: TGCAGTGCTAGGATGGAGTCACCTCTCCCAGATACGCAGTATTTT

clone size: .
CDR3 length: 13
J gene: TRBJ1-1
V gene: TRBV5-6
D gene: .
CDR3 protein: CASSLVWNTEAFF
CDR3 DNA: TGTGCCAGCAGCCTCGTCTGGAACACTGAAGCTTTCTTT

clone size: few
CDR3 length: 13
J gene: TRBJ1-1
V gene: TRBV7-9
D gene: .
CDR3 protein: CASSAFAYTEAFF
CDR3 DNA: TGTGCCAGCAGCGCATTCGCTTACACTGAAGCTTTCTTT

clone size: few
CDR3 length: 15
J gene: TRBJ2-7
V gene: TRBV5-6
D gene: .
CDR3 protein: CASSHGLASSYEQYF
CDR3 DNA: TGTGCCAGCAGCCACGGACTGGCAAGCTCCTACGAGCAGTACTTC

clone size: few
CDR3 length: 14
J gene: TRBJ1-2
V gene: TRBV6-6
D gene: TRBD1
CDR3 protein: CASRGQGINYGYTF
CDR3 DNA: TGTGCCAGCAGGGGACAGGGGATTAACTATGGCTACACCTTC

clone size: few
CDR3 length: 18
J gene: TRBJ2-6
V gene: TRBV5-5
D gene: .
CDR3 protein: CASSLAGSSSSGANVLTF
CDR3 DNA: TGTGCCAGCAGCTTGGCCGGCAGTTCCAGCTCTGGGGCCAACGTCCTGACTTTC

clone size: .
CDR3 length: 16
J gene: TRBJ2-5
V gene: TRBV7-6
D gene: TRBD2
CDR3 protein: CASSSPTSGGAETQYF
CDR3 DNA: TGTGCCAGCAGCTCGCCGACTAGCGGGGGAGCAGAGACCCAGTACTTC

clone size: few
CDR3 length: 11
J gene: TRBJ1-1
V gene: TRBV29-1
D gene: .
CDR3 protein: CSVGQNTEAFF
CDR3 DNA: TGCAGCGTTGGGCAGAACACTGAAGCTTTCTTT

clone size: few
CDR3 length: 17
J gene: TRBJ2-3
V gene: TRBV7-2
D gene: .
CDR3 protein: CASSLAPTGRSTDTQYF
CDR3 DNA: TGTGCCAGCAGCTTAGCCCCTACGGGGCGTAGCACAGATACGCAGTATTTT

clone size: few
CDR3 length: 15
J gene: TRBJ1-6
V gene: TRBV11-2
D gene: TRBD1
CDR3 protein: CASSLDQGGNSPLHF
CDR3 DNA: TGTGCCAGCAGCTTAGATCAGGGGGGTAATTCACCCCTCCACTTT

clone size: few
CDR3 length: 12
J gene: TRBJ1-1
V gene: TRBV29-1
D gene: .
CDR3 protein: CSASRQDTEAFF
CDR3 DNA: TGCAGCGCAAGCAGACAGGACACTGAAGCTTTCTTT

clone size: .
CDR3 length: 15
J gene: TRBJ2-5
V gene: TRBV7-2
D gene: TRBD2
CDR3 protein: CASSPVSGGQETQYF
CDR3 DNA: TGTGCCAGCAGCCCCGTTAGCGGGGGCCAAGAGACCCAGTACTTC

clone size: many
CDR3 length: 15
J gene: TRBJ1-3
V gene: TRBV7-2
D gene: .
CDR3 protein: CASSQRSSTGNTIYF
CDR3 DNA: TGTGCCAGCAGCCAAAGGTCCTCGACTGGAAACACCATATATTTT

clone size: many
CDR3 length: 14
J gene: TRBJ2-7
V gene: TRBV2
D gene: .
CDR3 protein: CASQGQELSYEQYF
CDR3 DNA: TGTGCCAGTCAGGGGCAAGAACTCTCCTACGAGCAGTACTTC

clone size: .
CDR3 length: 12
J gene: TRBJ2-3
V gene: TRBV28
D gene: .
CDR3 protein: CASRLTTDTQYF
CDR3 DNA: TGTGCCAGTAGACTTACCACAGATACGCAGTATTTT

clone size: .
CDR3 length: 14
J gene: TRBJ2-1
V gene: TRBV11-2
D gene: .
CDR3 protein: CASSLGTGYNEQFF
CDR3 DNA: TGTGCCAGCAGCTTGGGCACAGGGTACAATGAGCAGTTCTTC

clone size: few
CDR3 length: 14
J gene: TRBJ2-1
V gene: TRBV11-2
D gene: TRBD1
CDR3 protein: CASSPGTGYNEQFF
CDR3 DNA: TGTGCCAGCAGCCCAGGGACAGGGTATAATGAGCAGTTCTTC

clone size: .
CDR3 length: 10
J gene: TRBJ1-2
V gene: TRBV29-1
D gene: .
CDR3 protein: CSVGNYGYTF
CDR3 DNA: TGCAGCGTTGGGAACTATGGCTACACCTTC

clone size: .
CDR3 length: 14
J gene: TRBJ1-5
V gene: TRBV12-5
D gene: .
CDR3 protein: CASGLLTVNQPQHF
CDR3 DNA: TGTGCTAGTGGTTTGCTGACGGTTAATCAGCCCCAGCATTTT

clone size: .
CDR3 length: 14
J gene: TRBJ2-7
V gene: TRBV29-1
D gene: .
CDR3 protein: CSARIGNRFYEQYF
CDR3 DNA: TGCAGCGCCCGCATAGGGAACAGATTCTACGAGCAGTACTTC

clone size: few
CDR3 length: 15
J gene: TRBJ2-2
V gene: TRBV16
D gene: .
CDR3 protein: CASSQWLANTGELFF
CDR3 DNA: TGTGCCAGCAGCCAATGGTTAGCCAACACCGGGGAGCTGTTTTTT

clone size: .
CDR3 length: 16
J gene: TRBJ1-5
V gene: TRBV4-3
D gene: .
CDR3 protein: CASSQEAGYSNQPQHF
CDR3 DNA: TGCGCCAGCAGCCAAGAGGCGGGGTATAGCAATCAGCCCCAGCATTTT

clone size: .
CDR3 length: 16
J gene: TRBJ2-1
V gene: TRBV6-5
D gene: TRBD1
CDR3 protein: CASSYGTGGVNNEQFF
CDR3 DNA: TGTGCCAGCAGTTACGGTACAGGGGGCGTCAACAATGAGCAGTTCTTC

clone size: .
CDR3 length: 17
J gene: TRBJ2-2
V gene: TRBV19
D gene: TRBD1
CDR3 protein: CASSIDWGQGNTGELFF
CDR3 DNA: TGTGCCAGTAGTATAGATTGGGGACAGGGCAACACCGGGGAGCTGTTTTTT

clone size: few
CDR3 length: 15
J gene: TRBJ2-3
V gene: TRBV6-5
D gene: .
CDR3 protein: CASRLLAAFTDTQYF
CDR3 DNA: TGTGCCAGCAGGTTGTTAGCGGCCTTCACAGATACGCAGTATTTT

clone size: few
CDR3 length: 16
J gene: TRBJ2-2
V gene: TRBV6-5
D gene: TRBD1
CDR3 protein: CASKKTGVKNTGELFF
CDR3 DNA: TGTGCCAGCAAAAAAACAGGGGTGAAGAACACCGGGGAGCTGTTTTTT

clone size: .
CDR3 length: 15
J gene: TRBJ1-4
V gene: TRBV5-4
D gene: .
CDR3 protein: CASSLGGGSNEKLFF
CDR3 DNA: TGTGCCAGCAGCTTAGGCGGAGGGTCTAATGAAAAACTGTTTTTT

clone size: few
CDR3 length: 15
J gene: TRBJ2-7
V gene: TRBV20-1
D gene: .
CDR3 protein: CSARAESHVTYEQYF
CDR3 DNA: TGCAGTGCTAGGGCGGAGTCCCACGTAACCTACGAGCAGTACTTC

clone size: few
CDR3 length: 14
J gene: TRBJ1-3
V gene: TRBV20-1
D gene: .
CDR3 protein: CSAIPPRPGNTIYF
CDR3 DNA: TGCAGTGCTATCCCCCCGAGGCCTGGAAACACCATATATTTT

clone size: many
CDR3 length: 16
J gene: TRBJ2-1
V gene: TRBV29-1
D gene: .
CDR3 protein: CSVFRVVGSPVNEQFF
CDR3 DNA: TGCAGCGTTTTTCGTGTGGTAGGATCCCCAGTCAATGAGCAGTTCTTC

clone size: few
CDR3 length: 12
J gene: TRBJ2-1
V gene: TRBV28
D gene: .
CDR3 protein: CVSSSGGNEQFF
CDR3 DNA: TGTGTCAGTTCTTCAGGGGGGAATGAGCAGTTCTTC